What follows are 27 T cell receptor beta chains derived from one specimen sequenced in a study of blood T cell repertoires in COVID-19. Clones were read by immunoSEQ multiplex PCR, and TCRdb kept only the in-frame ones, dropping some. The sample includes 400,000 to 450,000 clones, 70% to 90% of them seen just once. Sequencing was carried out using peripheral blood. The receptors shown here come from a woman in her thirties with active or convalescent COVID-19.

A word on this clone: Additional DNA sequences in this sample encode the identical CDR3. V gene TRBV6-5 combines with J gene TRBJ1-1, with 9 bases identical to TRBD1. V trimming: 6 bases; J trimming: 2 bases; junction bases outside the gene matches: 1. The CDR3 runs to 13 residues. The germline gives CDR1 MNHEY, CDR2 SVGAGI. The CDR3 loop is CASRTGGNTEAFF. CDR3 nucleotide sequence: TGTGCCAGCAGGACAGGGGGTAACACTGAAGCTTTCTTT.

This clone was picked up one time. J is TRBJ2-3 and V is TRBV9, with TRBD2 as a possible D gene (5 bases). V lost 4 bases and J lost 2, with 14 bases in between. The CDR3 totals 15 residues. Germline V gene sequence: CDR1 SGDLS, CDR2 YYNGEE. Here the CDR3 reads CASSSRERSTDTQYF. In DNA form, the CDR3 reads TGTGCCAGCAGCTCCCGTGAGCGGTCCACAGATACGCAGTATTTT.

The V gene is TRBV29-1, the J gene TRBJ2-7, with D possibly being TRBD2 (5 bases). CDR1 SQVTM and CDR2 ANQGSEA come from the germline V gene. The CDR3 runs to 12 residues. Trimming left V 5 bases short and J 3 bases short, with 11 bases between. The CDR3 nucleotides read TGCAGCGTTCGAGAGGGTAGCTACGAGCAGTACTTC. Protein product: CSVREGSYEQYF.

The chain links TRBV11-2 to TRBJ1-2; D gene ambiguous. V was shortened by 0 bases and J by 5 bases, with 4 bases between the two germline ends. The germline CDR1 and CDR2 sequences are SGHAT and FQNNGV. This CDR3 is built from 12 residues. The chain's CDR3 is CASSLDHYGYTF. The CDR3 coding sequence is TGTGCCAGCAGCTTAGATCATTATGGCTACACCTTC.

J is TRBJ2-7 and V is TRBV27, with 12 bases fitting TRBD2. Per the germline V gene, CDR1 is MNHEY and CDR2 is SMNVEV (reference sequence). This CDR3 has 21 amino acids. V lost 7 bases, J lost 4 bases, and 26 bases stayed unmatched. The DNA of the CDR3 is TGTGCCAGCACCCCAGGACAGGGGAGGAGGAGACTAGCGGGAGTTTGGTACGAGCAGTACTTC. Protein sequence: CASTPGQGRRRLAGVWYEQYF.

The chain is built from TRBV6-1 and TRBJ2-2; 7 bases match TRBD2. The germline V gene has CDR1 MNHNS and CDR2 SASEGT. Trimming removed 4 bases from V and 1 base from J; junction bases left unmatched: 6. This CDR3 is built from 16 residues. The CDR3 reads CASSVQRGMNTGELFF. In nucleotides, the CDR3 is TGTGCCAGCAGTGTCCAGCGGGGAATGAACACCGGGGAGCTGTTTTTT.

This chain uses TRBV5-4 with TRBJ2-6; possibly TRBD2 for D (6 bases). Trimming removed 6 bases from V and 0 bases from J, with 7 bases in between. Germline V gives CDR1 SGHNT, CDR2 YYREEE (reference sequence). CDR3 length: 14 residues. DNA of the CDR3: TGTGCCAGCACCGGGGGCTCTGGGGCCAACGTCCTGACTTTC. Translated: CASTGGSGANVLTF.

The V call is TRBV27, the J call TRBJ2-1; TRBD1 matches at 10 bases. Germline values: CDR1 MNHEY, CDR2 SMNVEV (reference sequence). V gave up 1 base and J gave up 0 bases; unmatched junction bases: 3. CDR3 length: 17 residues. This CDR3 reads CASSLWGQGTSYNEQFF. As DNA, the CDR3 is TGTGCCAGCAGTTTATGGGGACAGGGGACCTCCTACAATGAGCAGTTCTTC.

V is TRBV5-1 and J is TRBJ1-2; no clear D gene. The V end was cut by 0 bases, the J end by 7 bases, with 13 bases between. Germline V gene data show CDR1 as SGHRS and CDR2 as YFSETQ. The CDR3 extends over 14 amino acids. CDR3 region: CASSLEAALRGYTF. CDR3 sequence (DNA): TGCGCCAGCAGCTTGGAGGCGGCACTTCGTGGCTACACCTTC.

This clone was detected only once. CDR3 nucleotide sequence: TGTGCCAGCTCACCTATAGAAGCCGGGACTAATGAAAAACTGTTTTTT. The encoded protein is CASSPIEAGTNEKLFF. The V call is TRBV18, the J call TRBJ1-4; unclear D gene. Trimming removed 3 bases at V and 2 bases at J, with 13 bases between. Germline V lookup: CDR1 KGHSH, CDR2 LQKENI. This CDR3 has 16 amino acids.

This rearrangement joins TRBV5-6 to TRBJ2-3, with D hard to call. V was pared by 2 bases and J by 2 bases, with 12 bases between. Germline loops: CDR1 SGHDT, CDR2 YYEEEE. The CDR3 length is 15 residues. The DNA for the CDR3 is TGTGCCAGCAGCTTTGGTCCCCAGAACACAGATACGCAGTATTTT. Amino acid sequence: CASSFGPQNTDTQYF.

This chain connects TRBV13 to TRBJ1-3, with a possible D match to TRBD1 (5 bases). The CDR3 is 14 residues long. Trimming took off 0 bases at V and 7 bases at J, with 10 bases between the two ends. Germline V lookup: CDR1 PRHDT, CDR2 FYEKMQ (reference sequence). CDR3 sequence: CASSLGQKGNTIYF. The CDR3 region has the DNA TGTGCCAGCAGCTTAGGCCAGAAGGGGAACACCATATATTTT. Full variable domain (rest looked up from reference TRBV13 and TRBJ1-3): AAGVIQSPRHLIKEKRETATLKCYPIPRHDTVYWYQQGPGQDPQFLISFYEKMQSDKGSIPDRFSAQQFSDYHSELNMSSLELGDSALYFCASSLGQKGNTIYFGEGSWLTVV.

V is TRBV6-5 and J is TRBJ1-1; D might be TRBD1 (6 bases). This CDR3 contains 16 residues. The germline V gene has CDR1 MNHEY and CDR2 SVGAGI. Trimming took off 0 bases at V and 1 base at J, with 12 bases between the two ends. CDR3 nucleotides: TGTGCCAGCAGTTACTCGAGATGGGGACAGAACACTGAAGCTTTCTTT. Translating gives CASSYSRWGQNTEAFF.

The chain carries TRBV13 and TRBJ1-5; D might be TRBD1 (6 bases). The CDR3 runs to 12 residues. V was clipped by 8 bases and J by 7 bases, with 12 bases between them. Germline values: CDR1 PRHDT, CDR2 FYEKMQ (reference sequence). The CDR3 DNA sequence: TGTGCCAGCTCGCGGGGGCTACAGCCCCAGCATTTT. Its translation: CASSRGLQPQHF.

The sample holds many counts of this clone. The chain has TRBV19 and TRBJ1-4, with 11 bases lining up with TRBD1. The V segment lost 4 bases and the J segment 2 bases; nucleotides outside the gene matches: 6. Germline V gene lookup returns CDR1 LNHDA and CDR2 SQIVND (reference sequence). This CDR3 has 17 residues. CDR3 amino acids: CASSTRDRGTTNEKLFF. The CDR3 coding sequence is TGTGCCAGTAGTACACGGGACAGGGGGACGACTAATGAAAAACTGTTTTTT.

The J gene is TRBJ1-2, the V gene TRBV4-2, with D possibly being TRBD1 (5 bases). The CDR3 runs 16 residues. The ends were cut back, 0 bases at V and 1 base at J, with 12 bases in the middle. Germline assignment: CDR1 LGHNA and CDR2 YNFKEQ. CDR3 residues: CASSQDWGDYNYGYTF. As DNA, the CDR3 is TGTGCCAGCAGCCAAGATTGGGGGGATTATAACTATGGCTACACCTTC.

The rearrangement links TRBV2 to TRBJ1-1, with 7 bases aligning to TRBD1. Germline CDR1 reads SNHLY; CDR2 reads FYNNEI. Trimming removed 2 bases from V and 4 bases from J; junction bases left unmatched: 13. The CDR3 runs to 17 residues. The CDR3 spells CASSEIRGVRGITEAFF. In DNA, the CDR3 is TGTGCCAGCAGTGAAATCAGGGGAGTCAGGGGGATCACTGAAGCTTTCTTT.

This clone was recorded a few times. This chain uses TRBV7-8 with TRBJ1-5, with D unresolved. The germline gives CDR1 SGHVS, CDR2 FQNEAQ. CDR3 size: 16 residues. V was shortened by 7 bases and J by 4 bases, with 20 bases between the two germline ends. CDR3 residues: CASTQNAGSGNQPQHF. CDR3 sequence (DNA): TGTGCCAGCACCCAAAACGCGGGCTCTGGAAATCAGCCCCAGCATTTT.

The rearrangement links TRBV6-5 to TRBJ2-4; 10 nucleotides line up with TRBD1. Per the germline V gene, CDR1 is MNHEY and CDR2 is SVGAGI. CDR3 length: 12 amino acids. V lost 8 bases to trimming and J lost 6 bases; unmatched junction nucleotides: 1. CDR3 residues: CASGQGVNIQYF. In DNA, the CDR3 is TGTGCCAGCGGACAGGGGGTAAACATTCAGTACTTC.

J is TRBJ2-1 and V is TRBV7-9, with 9 positions matching TRBD2. With 3 bases clipped from V and 7 bases from J, the junction kept 1 base outside the gene matches. CDR1 SEHNR and CDR2 FQNEAQ come from the germline V gene (reference sequence). CDR3 length: 13 residues. As DNA, the CDR3 is TGTGCCAGCAGCTTTAGCGGGAGTAATGAGCAGTTCTTC. Amino acids: CASSFSGSNEQFF. The variable domain in full, completed from reference TRBV7-9 and TRBJ2-1, reads DTGVSQNPRHKITKRGQNVTFRCDPISEHNRLYWYRQTLGQGPEFLTYFQNEAQLEKSRLLSDRFSAERPKGSFSTLEIQRTEQGDSAMYLCASSFSGSNEQFFGPGTRLTVL.

The chain recombines TRBV5-1 with TRBJ1-1; D might be TRBD1 (5 bases). Germline V gene data show CDR1 as SGHRS and CDR2 as YFSETQ. The ends were cut back, 5 bases at V and 5 bases at J, with 13 bases in the middle. There are 13 residues in the CDR3. CDR3 DNA sequence: TGCGCCAGCAGACTGGGGGGAGGAACTGAAGCTTTCTTT. It specifies CASRLGGGTEAFF.

The V call is TRBV2, the J call TRBJ2-3; D remains ambiguous. From germline, CDR1 is SNHLY and CDR2 FYNNEI. V was pared by 2 bases and J by 7 bases, with 13 bases between. The CDR3 has 14 amino acids. The CDR3 nucleotides read TGTGCCAGCAGTGAACCAGATATCACGAATACGCAGTATTTT. Amino acid sequence: CASSEPDITNTQYF.

This clone appeared once. The chain uses TRBV4-1 and TRBJ1-5; possibly TRBD1 for D (6 bases). From germline, CDR1 is MGHRA and CDR2 YSYEKL. This CDR3 spans 16 amino acids. V was shortened by 1 base and J by 4 bases, with 14 bases between the two germline ends. In nucleotides, the CDR3 is TGCGCCAGCAGCCAAGGAGGGGGGGCTTGGAATCAGCCCCAGCATTTT. Protein: CASSQGGGAWNQPQHF.

The chain combines TRBV12-5 with TRBJ1-6; D is possibly TRBD1 (6 bases). Germline V gene data show CDR1 as LGHNT and CDR2 as FRNRAP. The CDR3 totals 15 residues. With 1 base removed from V and 4 bases from J, the gap between germline ends came to 8 bases. This chain's CDR3 is CASGLGQAYNSPLHF. For the CDR3, the DNA is TGTGCTAGTGGTTTGGGACAGGCTTATAATTCACCCCTCCACTTT.

The table lists this clone with a count of one. V is TRBV2 and J is TRBJ2-1; D remains ambiguous. Germline CDR1 and CDR2: SNHLY and FYNNEI. There are 13 residues in the CDR3. V was shortened by 8 bases and J by 7 bases, with 15 bases between the two germline ends. The DNA for the CDR3 is TGTGCCAGCCTTCGCGAAACCGGGAATGAGCAGTTCTTC. Translation gives CASLRETGNEQFF.

This chain links TRBV7-9 with TRBJ2-2, with TRBD2 matching 13 bases. J was trimmed by 5 bases and V by 3 bases; bases with no gene match: 6. Looked up from germline, CDR1 is SEHNR and CDR2 is FQNEAQ (reference sequence). The CDR3 is made up of 17 amino acids. CDR3 residues: CASSFGLAGVRTGELFF. CDR3 sequence (DNA): TGTGCCAGCAGCTTTGGACTAGCGGGAGTGAGGACCGGGGAGCTGTTTTTT.

The chain joins TRBV10-3 to TRBJ2-2, with 10 bases identical to TRBD2. The CDR3 contains 16 residues. CDR1 is ENHRY, CDR2 SYGVKD, per germline. V dropped 5 bases and J dropped 6; count of bases not matched to a gene: 9. The CDR3 DNA reads as TGTGCCATCAGTCAGCGGGAGGGTCGGGTACCCGGGGAGCTGTTTTTT. Translated: CAISQREGRVPGELFF.